These 15 T cell receptor beta chains came from one sample sequenced in a study of blood T cell repertoires in COVID-19. Profiling relied on immunoSEQ multiplex PCR, and the TCRdb table lists in-frame clones only, not all of them. The top ten hold 2.5% to 3% of the sample, which has nearly 350,000 clones, around four fifths seen once. The sample taken for sequencing was peripheral blood. These receptors were taken from a man aged 30 to 45 with active or convalescent COVID-19.

The J gene is TRBJ2-6, the V gene TRBV6-1; no clear D. CDR1 and CDR2 (germline): MNHNS, SASEGT. This CDR3 region has 17 residues. Trimming pared 4 bases from V and 0 bases from J, leaving 13 bases between. DNA for the CDR3: TGTGCCAGCAGTGGTAACGATCTAAGCTCTGGGGCCAACGTCCTGACTTTC. Amino acid sequence: CASSGNDLSSGANVLTF.

The V call is TRBV7-2, the J call TRBJ1-3, with TRBD1 identical over 7 bases. Germline V lookup: CDR1 SGHTA, CDR2 FQGNSA. V shed 5 bases and J 0 bases; nucleotides not matched to a gene: 1. The CDR3 runs 14 residues. The CDR3 is CASSDRVSGNTIYF. The DNA for the CDR3 is TGTGCCAGCAGCGACAGGGTCTCTGGAAACACCATATATTTT.

V and J are TRBV28 and TRBJ1-2; 9 bases are a match to TRBD1. This CDR3 has 13 residues. Germline values: CDR1 MDHEN, CDR2 SYDVKM. V dropped 3 bases and J dropped 8; count of bases not matched to a gene: 4. CDR3 loop: CASSFGTGNGYTF. CDR3 nucleotides: TGTGCCAGCAGTTTCGGGACAGGGAACGGCTACACCTTC.

This chain links TRBV6-5 with TRBJ1-5; D call uncertain. Germline-derived CDR1 and CDR2 are MNHEY and SVGAGI. The CDR3 is 13 amino acids. V gave up 6 bases and J gave up 0 bases, with 6 bases separating them. This CDR3 is CASSPHSNQPQHF. The CDR3 DNA is TGTGCCAGCAGCCCCCATAGCAATCAGCCCCAGCATTTT.

In its sample, this clone was seen once. The chain has TRBV5-5 and TRBJ2-2; D possibly corresponds to TRBD2 (5 bases). The CDR3 is 14 residues long. In germline, CDR1 is SGHKS, CDR2 YYEKEE (reference sequence). CDR3 sequence (DNA): TGTGCTGCCAGCGTAAACGGAGGAATCGGGGAGCTGTTTTTT. This encodes CAASVNGGIGELFF.

The CDR3 is CASSYSGTSGSGIGELFF. Written as DNA, the CDR3 is TGTGCCAGCAGTTACTCTGGTACTAGCGGGAGTGGGATCGGGGAGCTGTTTTTT. The chain recombines TRBV6-2 or TRBV6-3 with TRBJ2-2; TRBD2 aligns across 11 bases. CDR3 length equals 18 residues. V was clipped by 0 bases and J by 7 bases; unmatched bases: 10. CDR1 and CDR2 (germline): MNHEY, SVGEGT.

This chain links TRBV7-9 with TRBJ2-5; 7 bases are shared with TRBD2. This CDR3 has 14 residues. Germline-derived CDR1 and CDR2 are SEHNR and FQNEAQ (reference sequence). With V trimmed by 3 bases and J by 4 bases, 5 bases remained unmatched. As DNA, the CDR3 is TGTGCCAGCAGCTTCGGGGGGTCGGGAGAGACCCAGTACTTC. Protein product: CASSFGGSGETQYF.

J is TRBJ2-1 and V is TRBV7-6, with D hard to call. V was clipped by 5 bases and J by 1 base, with 18 bases between them. CDR1 and CDR2 from the germline V gene are SGHVS and FNYEAQ. The CDR3 has 17 amino acids. CDR3 bases: TGTGCCAGCAGCCCCCTAGTAGCTCTCGCGTCCTACAATGAGCAGTTCTTC. The encoded protein is CASSPLVALASYNEQFF.

The chain has TRBV3-1 (or the pseudogene TRBV3-2) and TRBJ1-2; no clear D gene. The CDR3 runs 14 residues. CDR1 is LGHDT, CDR2 YNNKEL, per germline (reference sequence). The germline V and J ends were trimmed by 5 bases and 5 bases, with 15 bases remaining between them. CDR3 nucleotides: TGTGCCAGCAGCTTCGGGATGGCCCAGTATGGCTACACCTTC. Its protein product is CASSFGMAQYGYTF.

The chain couples TRBV27 to TRBJ2-1; D may be TRBD2 (5 bases). V was shortened by 2 bases and J by 5 bases, with 19 bases between the two germline ends. The CDR3 consists of 17 residues. From germline, CDR1 is MNHEY and CDR2 SMNVEV (reference sequence). CDR3: CASSLGVAQRLDNEQFF. CDR3 sequence (DNA): TGTGCCAGCAGTTTAGGCGTCGCTCAGCGGTTGGACAATGAGCAGTTCTTC.

V usage is TRBV5-1 and J usage is TRBJ2-1; 8 positions match TRBD2. The germline CDR1 and CDR2 sequences are SGHRS and YFSETQ. V trimming: 1 base; J trimming: 6 bases; junction bases outside the gene matches: 9. This CDR3 has 16 amino acids. The DNA of the CDR3 is TGCGCCAGCAGCTTGCCCTCAGCAGGGACTAGCAATGAGCAGTTCTTC. Residues: CASSLPSAGTSNEQFF.

The chain joins TRBV10-3 to TRBJ2-7; 11 bases fit TRBD1. Germline CDR1 is ENHRY and CDR2 is SYGVKD. V lost 0 bases and J lost 6; bases outside the gene matches: 10. CDR3 length: 17 residues. CDR3 DNA sequence: TGTGCCATCAGTGAGTCAGGACAGGGGGCGGGTAGGACCGAGCAGTACTTC. It is translated as CAISESGQGAGRTEQYF.

This clone appeared a single time. The chain uses TRBV4-1 and TRBJ1-2, with D unclear. The CDR3 is made up of 13 amino acids. V lost 2 bases, J lost 1 base, and 5 bases lay in between. The germline CDR1 and CDR2 sequences are MGHRA and YSYEKL. In DNA, the CDR3 is TGCGCCAGCAGCCAACATAGTAACTATGGCTACACCTTC. This encodes CASSQHSNYGYTF.

This chain links TRBV6-6 with TRBJ1-6; no reliable D call. Per the germline V gene, CDR1 is MNHNY and CDR2 is SVGAGI (reference sequence). CDR3 length equals 12 residues. The V gene lost 8 bases and the J gene lost 11 bases, with 13 bases spanning the gap. The CDR3 region is CASDTHGAPLHF. The CDR3 DNA reads TGTGCCAGCGATACACACGGAGCACCCCTCCACTTT.

Concerning this clone itself: It may be a read error: a sequence one base away is much more abundant. Other DNA sequences within the sample encode an identical CDR3. This chain connects TRBV12-3 or TRBV12-4 to TRBJ1-1; 7 bases are a match to TRBD1. V was clipped by 2 bases and J by 3 bases; unmatched bases: 0. The CDR3 loop spans 13 amino acids. CDR3 sequence reads: CASSLTGDTEAFF. DNA for the CDR3: TGTGCCAGCAGTTTAACAGGGGACACTGAAGCTTTCTTT.